The 10 T cell receptor beta chains presented below share a single source sample, sequenced in a study of cytomegalovirus exposure and HLA in healthy donors. The primer mix had 60 Vbeta and 13 Jbeta primers. TCRdb's table, derived via immunoSEQ multiplex PCR, lists solely in-frame clones and lacks some. This table holds 150,000 to 200,000 clones, just over 70% found once. Material: PBMCs. These receptors were taken from a human donor in good health.

This chain joins TRBV19 and TRBJ1-1; 8 bases agree with TRBD1. Trimming at V came to 5 bases and at J to 1 base, leaving 3 bases not matched to a gene. In germline, CDR1 is LNHDA, CDR2 SQIVND (reference sequence). This CDR3 has 14 residues. The CDR3 protein is CASSWGQENTEAFF. The CDR3 region has the DNA TGTGCCAGTAGTTGGGGACAGGAGAACACTGAAGCTTTCTTT.

The gene calls are TRBV30 and TRBJ2-1; 8 positions agree with TRBD1. J was trimmed by 10 bases and V by 7 bases; bases with no gene match: 18. Looked up from germline, CDR1 is GTSNPN and CDR2 is SVGIG (reference sequence). The CDR3 is 15 amino acids. CDR3 nucleotides: TGTGCCTTGGGAACCGACAGGGGTTACCTGGGGGAGCAGTTCTTC. This codes for CALGTDRGYLGEQFF.

This clone came up a few times. The chain carries TRBV7-2 and TRBJ1-1; D possibly corresponds to TRBD1 (6 bases). Germline V gene sequence: CDR1 SGHTA, CDR2 FQGNSA. The length of the CDR3 is 11 residues. The CDR3, as DNA: TGTGCAGGGGGGGTCACCACTGAAGCTTTCTTT. Translating gives CAGGVTTEAFF.

The chain employs TRBV19 and TRBJ2-5; perhaps TRBD1 as D (6 bases). Germline V gene lookup returns CDR1 LNHDA and CDR2 SQIVND (reference sequence). The V end was cut by 3 bases, the J end by 2 bases, with 16 bases between. CDR3 length equals 16 residues. Here the CDR3 DNA reads TGTGCCAGTAGTATGGCGTCCAGGGGCGGACAAGAGACCCAGTACTTC. It encodes CASSMASRGGQETQYF. The entire variable domain, with the rest obtained from reference TRBV19 and TRBJ2-5, is as follows: DGGITQSPKYLFRKEGQNVTLSCEQNLNHDAMYWYRQDPGQGLRLIYYSQIVNDFQKGDIAEGYSVSREKKESFPLTVTSAQKNPTAFYLCASSMASRGGQETQYFGPGTRLLVL.

The CDR3 is CASSIFQGAHPGANVLTF. Written as DNA, the CDR3 is TGTGCCAGTAGTATATTCCAGGGGGCCCATCCTGGGGCCAACGTCCTGACTTTC. This rearrangement joins TRBV19 to TRBJ2-6; 8 bases agree with TRBD1. The junction had 8 bases not matched to a gene; V was cut back by 2 bases and J by 2 bases. The CDR3 has 18 amino acids. Germline CDR1 and CDR2: LNHDA and SQIVND (reference sequence). Combining the CDR3 with reference TRBV19 and TRBJ2-6 gives the whole variable domain DGGITQSPKYLFRKEGQNVTLSCEQNLNHDAMYWYRQDPGQGLRLIYYSQIVNDFQKGDIAEGYSVSREKKESFPLTVTSAQKNPTAFYLCASSIFQGAHPGANVLTFGAGSRLTVL.

This clone appeared a few times. V gene TRBV7-9 combines with J gene TRBJ2-2; TRBD1 matches 7 bases. V shed 2 bases, J shed 6 bases, and the junction held 6 bases outside the gene matches. Germline CDR1 SEHNR, CDR2 FQNEAQ (reference sequence). The CDR3 totals 15 residues. The CDR3 region has the DNA TGTGCCAGCAGCTTATTGGCAGGGGGTTCCGGGGAGCTGTTTTTT. Protein product: CASSLLAGGSGELFF.

The chain has TRBV27 and TRBJ2-3, with 9 bases aligning to TRBD2. This CDR3 has 18 amino acids. V shed 2 bases and J 0 bases; nucleotides not matched to a gene: 9. Germline CDR1 reads MNHEY; CDR2 reads SMNVEV (reference sequence). The CDR3 loop is CASSLLAGIPASTDTQYF. The CDR3 bases are TGTGCCAGCAGTTTACTAGCGGGGATCCCCGCTAGCACAGATACGCAGTATTTT.

V usage is TRBV7-8 and J usage is TRBJ1-1, with D tentatively TRBD1 (5 bases). The V gene's germline CDR1 is SGHVS and CDR2 FQNEAQ. V was clipped by 4 bases and J by 4 bases, with 16 bases between them. The CDR3 runs 15 residues. The CDR3: CASSWVRGIVTEAFF. The DNA for the CDR3 is TGTGCCAGCAGCTGGGTTCGGGGGATCGTCACTGAAGCTTTCTTT.

The gene calls are TRBV6-6 and TRBJ2-1, with D perhaps matching TRBD1 (5 bases). V was shortened by 1 base and J by 8 bases, with 18 bases between the two germline ends. Germline V gene lookup returns CDR1 MNHNY and CDR2 SVGAGI (reference sequence). This CDR3 is built from 16 residues. The CDR3 DNA is TGTGCCAGCAGTTACTTGGCCCTACAGGTAAACTATGAGCAGTTCTTC. This sequence encodes CASSYLALQVNYEQFF.

J is TRBJ2-7 and V is TRBV11-2; D unclear. Trimming cost V 2 bases and J 2 bases, with 10 bases left between them. The CDR3 totals 14 residues. Germline CDR1 and CDR2: SGHAT and FQNNGV. CDR3 protein: CASSLRQLAYEQYF. The CDR3 DNA sequence: TGTGCCAGCAGCTTAAGGCAGCTAGCCTACGAGCAGTACTTC.